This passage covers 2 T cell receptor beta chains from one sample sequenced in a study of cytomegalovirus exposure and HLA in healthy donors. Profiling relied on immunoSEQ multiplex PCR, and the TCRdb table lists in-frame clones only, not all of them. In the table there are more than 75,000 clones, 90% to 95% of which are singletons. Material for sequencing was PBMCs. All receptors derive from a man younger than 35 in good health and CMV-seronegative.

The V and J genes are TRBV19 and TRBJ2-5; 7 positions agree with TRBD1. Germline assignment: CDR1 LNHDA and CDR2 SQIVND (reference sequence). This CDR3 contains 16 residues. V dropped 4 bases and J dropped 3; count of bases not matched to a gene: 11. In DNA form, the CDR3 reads TGTGCCAGTAGTAGACAGCACGGGACAGATAAAGAGACCCAGTACTTC. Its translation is CASSRQHGTDKETQYF.

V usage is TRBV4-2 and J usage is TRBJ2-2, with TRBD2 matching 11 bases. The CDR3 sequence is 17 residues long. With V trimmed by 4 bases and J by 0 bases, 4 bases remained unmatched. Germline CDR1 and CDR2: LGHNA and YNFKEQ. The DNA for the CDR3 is TGTGCCAGCAGCCCACCGGGACTAGCGGCGAACACCGGGGAGCTGTTTTTT. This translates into CASSPPGLAANTGELFF.